A single sample is the source of the 31 T cell receptor beta chains below, sequenced in a study of cytomegalovirus exposure and HLA in healthy donors. With 60 Vbeta and 13 Jbeta primers, the PCR was carried out. Assay used: immunoSEQ multiplex PCR; TCRdb lists only in-frame clones, some missing. This table holds over 150,000 clones, 55% to 70% found once. Sequencing was carried out using PBMCs. These receptors originate from a middle-aged woman in good health and CMV-seropositive.

This chain links TRBV7-2 with TRBJ2-1; possible D gene TRBD2, 6 bases. Trimming pared 5 bases from V and 6 bases from J, leaving 8 bases between. The CDR3 contains 12 residues. Germline V gene lookup returns CDR1 SGHTA and CDR2 FQGNSA. The CDR3: CASSRLVNEQFF. CDR3 nucleotide sequence: TGTGCCAGCAGCCGACTAGTCAATGAGCAGTTCTTC.

V and J are TRBV7-2 and TRBJ2-5; 11 bases line up with TRBD2. J was trimmed by 5 bases and V by 4 bases; bases with no gene match: 9. The CDR3 contains 16 residues. In germline, CDR1 is SGHTA, CDR2 FQGNSA. The CDR3 region is CASSSIGTSGGETQYF. Written as DNA, the CDR3 is TGTGCCAGCAGCTCGATAGGGACTAGCGGAGGGGAGACCCAGTACTTC.

This clone was recorded once. This chain connects TRBV11-2 to TRBJ2-1; a weak D match, TRBD2 (6 bases). Trimming cost V 5 bases and J 3 bases, with 17 bases left between them. The CDR3 has 16 residues. Germline CDR1 and CDR2: SGHAT and FQNNGV. CDR3 protein: CASSRGSGGYYNEQFF. CDR3 coding DNA: TGTGCCAGCAGCAGAGGGAGCGGAGGGTACTACAATGAGCAGTTCTTC. Supplemented by reference TRBV11-2 and TRBJ2-1, the full variable domain reads EAGVAQSPRYKIIEKRQSVAFWCNPISGHATLYWYQQILGQGPKLLIQFQNNGVVDDSQLPKDRFSAERLKGVDSTLKIQPAKLEDSAVYLCASSRGSGGYYNEQFFGPGTRLTVL.

This clone appeared once. The V gene is TRBV5-1, the J gene TRBJ2-5; 9 bases line up with TRBD1. With V trimmed by 2 bases and J by 2 bases, 7 bases remained unmatched. Germline assignment: CDR1 SGHRS and CDR2 YFSETQ. The CDR3 length is 16 residues. The CDR3 is CASSLGTGTVQETQYF. CDR3 in DNA: TGCGCCAGCAGCTTAGGGACAGGGACCGTTCAAGAGACCCAGTACTTC.

CDR3: CASSSGRGKETQYF. CDR3 DNA sequence: TGCGCCAGCTCAAGCGGGAGGGGTAAAGAGACCCAGTACTTC. This sequence joins TRBV5-1 and TRBJ2-5; 10 positions match TRBD2. In germline, CDR1 is SGHRS, CDR2 YFSETQ. CDR3 size: 14 residues. V dropped 7 bases and J dropped 3; count of bases not matched to a gene: 6.

This chain joins TRBV4-2 and TRBJ1-1; the match to TRBD1 covers 7 bases. V gave up 4 bases and J gave up 0 bases; unmatched junction bases: 5. CDR1 LGHNA and CDR2 YNFKEQ come from the germline V gene. The CDR3 spans 15 residues. CDR3 bases: TGTGCCAGCAGCCCGGGACAGCAGATGAACACTGAAGCTTTCTTT. Translated, it gives CASSPGQQMNTEAFF.

This chain links TRBV19 with TRBJ2-6, with a tentative D call TRBD1 (6 bases). CDR3 length equals 15 residues. Trimming pared 6 bases from V and 4 bases from J, leaving 13 bases between. Germline CDR1 LNHDA, CDR2 SQIVND (reference sequence). CDR3 residues: CASRPQGLGANVLTF. Here the CDR3 DNA reads TGTGCCAGTAGACCACAGGGCCTCGGGGCCAACGTCCTGACTTTC.

This sequence joins TRBV6-5 and TRBJ1-3; D remains ambiguous. The CDR3 totals 16 residues. The V end was cut by 4 bases, the J end by 0 bases, with 13 bases between. The germline gives CDR1 MNHEY, CDR2 SVGAGI. The CDR3 loop is CASSSPLALSGNTIYF. CDR3 sequence (DNA): TGTGCCAGCAGTTCCCCGTTAGCTCTCTCTGGAAACACCATATATTTT.

The V gene is TRBV6-1, the J gene TRBJ2-4; no firm D call. Trimming cost V 4 bases and J 0 bases, with 10 bases left between them. The CDR3 runs 15 residues. Per germline, CDR1 MNHNS and CDR2 SASEGT. The CDR3 loop is CASSVLGRAKNIQYF. In DNA, the CDR3 is TGTGCCAGCAGTGTGTTGGGCCGAGCCAAAAACATTCAGTACTTC.

This clone occurred a few times. The gene calls are TRBV27 and TRBJ2-1; 7 nucleotides agree with TRBD1. The V gene's germline CDR1 is MNHEY and CDR2 SMNVEV (reference sequence). The CDR3 has 15 amino acids. V was pared by 2 bases and J by 0 bases, with 1 base of the junction left unmatched. This chain's CDR3 is CASSLRDSSYNEQFF. The CDR3 DNA sequence: TGTGCCAGCAGTTTAAGGGACAGCTCCTACAATGAGCAGTTCTTC.

The rearrangement joins TRBV7-2 to TRBJ2-3; a weak D match, TRBD2 (6 bases). This CDR3 spans 16 amino acids. Germline lookup yields CDR1 SGHTA and CDR2 FQGNSA. V shed 2 bases and J shed 2 bases, with 14 bases lying between them. The CDR3 here is CASSLTLADPTDTQYF. CDR3 coding DNA: TGTGCCAGCAGCTTAACACTAGCCGACCCCACAGATACGCAGTATTTT.

The V and J genes are TRBV6-1 and TRBJ1-5; no clear D gene. Trimming stripped 6 bases from V and 2 bases from J, with 11 bases between. Germline loops: CDR1 MNHNS, CDR2 SASEGT. CDR3 length: 14 residues. CDR3 amino acids: CASRDGGGNQPQHF. CDR3 DNA: TGTGCCAGCAGGGACGGCGGGGGCAATCAGCCCCAGCATTTT.

The chain combines TRBV5-6 with TRBJ2-7; 10 bases are shared with TRBD2. V lost 5 bases, J lost 2 bases, and 10 bases stayed unmatched. The CDR3 has 16 residues. Germline values: CDR1 SGHDT, CDR2 YYEEEE. The CDR3 is CASSTLAGADPYEQYF. The CDR3 nucleotides read TGTGCCAGCAGTACTCTAGCGGGGGCCGACCCCTACGAGCAGTACTTC.

There are a few counts of this clone. The V gene is TRBV28, the J gene TRBJ2-2; D might be TRBD1 (6 bases). V dropped 9 bases and J dropped 2 bases, with 13 bases sitting between them. Germline V gene lookup returns CDR1 MDHEN and CDR2 SYDVKM. The CDR3 runs 14 residues. For the CDR3, the DNA is TGTGCCAGTGCTAACAGGGACAACACCGGGGAGCTGTTTTTT. As protein: CASANRDNTGELFF.

In its sample, this clone was seen once. This chain links TRBV4-3 with TRBJ2-1, with 9 bases fitting TRBD2. With V trimmed by 4 bases and J by 1 base, 8 bases remained unmatched. The germline V gene encodes CDR1 LGHNA and CDR2 YSLEER. CDR3 length: 17 amino acids. The CDR3 here is CASSPRAGLASYNEQFF. DNA for the CDR3: TGCGCCAGCAGCCCCAGGGCGGGACTAGCATCCTACAATGAGCAGTTCTTC.

Here the CDR3 reads CASSLQGAHTEAFF. CDR3 in DNA: TGTGCCAGCAGCTTACAGGGGGCCCACACTGAAGCTTTCTTT. This chain uses TRBV7-6 with TRBJ1-1; 8 bases match TRBD1. The germline gives CDR1 SGHVS, CDR2 FNYEAQ. J gave up 3 bases and V 2 bases, and 2 bases lay outside the gene matches. This CDR3 has 14 residues. The whole variable domain, remainder taken from reference TRBV7-6 and TRBJ1-1, is GAGVSQSPRYKVTKRGQDVALRCDPISGHVSLYWYRQALGQGPEFLTYFNYEAQQDKSGLPNDRFSAERPEGSISTLTIQRTEQRDSAMYRCASSLQGAHTEAFFGQGTRLTVV.

This clone was counted a few times. V and J are TRBV5-1 and TRBJ2-2, with D possibly matching TRBD2 (5 bases). Trimming took off 0 bases at V and 6 bases at J, with 12 bases between the two ends. Looked up from germline, CDR1 is SGHRS and CDR2 is YFSETQ. The CDR3 totals 15 residues. The CDR3, as DNA: TGCGCCAGCAGCTTGGTTGTGGGAGAGGCCGGGGAGCTGTTTTTT. Protein product: CASSLVVGEAGELFF.

In the case of this clone: One end of the junction varies from germline; a read error may be responsible. The chain carries TRBV2 and TRBJ1-5, with D possibly matching TRBD1 (5 bases). Germline V gene lookup returns CDR1 SNHLY and CDR2 FYNNEI. The CDR3 runs to 15 residues. This CDR3 is CASSERQGGNQPQNF. DNA of the CDR3: TGTGCCAGCAGTGAACGGCAGGGTGGGAATCAGCCCCAGAATTTT.

With respect to this clone: Other DNA sequences in the same sample also yield this CDR3. V usage is TRBV18 and J usage is TRBJ2-3; D perhaps matches TRBD1 (7 bases). This CDR3 comprises 16 residues. The germline V gene encodes CDR1 KGHSH and CDR2 LQKENI. V gave up 3 bases and J gave up 0 bases, with 13 bases separating them. CDR3 coding DNA: TGTGCCAGCTCACCCTCGACAGGGACTAGCACAGATACGCAGTATTTT. Its protein product is CASSPSTGTSTDTQYF.

The rearrangement uses TRBV5-5 and TRBJ2-1, with TRBD2 identical over 12 bases. CDR1 and CDR2 from the germline V gene are SGHKS and YYEKEE (reference sequence). Trimming cost V 3 bases and J 0 bases; bases outside gene matches: 1. CDR3 size: 16 residues. The CDR3 loop is CASSSGLAGSYNEQFF. In DNA, the CDR3 is TGTGCCAGCAGCTCGGGACTAGCGGGCTCCTACAATGAGCAGTTCTTC.

The J gene is TRBJ2-1, the V gene TRBV7-2; D is unclear. With 7 bases removed from V and 1 base from J, the gap between germline ends came to 11 bases. The CDR3 is made up of 14 amino acids. Germline CDR1 and CDR2: SGHTA and FQGNSA. The chain's CDR3 is CASTLQSSYNEQFF. Written as DNA, the CDR3 is TGTGCCAGCACCCTACAGAGTTCCTACAATGAGCAGTTCTTC.

This clone appeared a few times. The rearrangement joins TRBV18 to TRBJ2-2, with TRBD1 matching 7 bases. There are 15 residues in the CDR3. CDR1 and CDR2 (germline): KGHSH, LQKENI. V shed 8 bases and J 0 bases; nucleotides not matched to a gene: 6. The CDR3 protein is CASAQGSTNTGELFF. CDR3 coding DNA: TGTGCCAGCGCACAGGGGTCTACGAACACCGGGGAGCTGTTTTTT.

The rearrangement joins TRBV5-1 to TRBJ2-1; the match to TRBD2 covers 7 bases. The CDR3 length is 16 residues. In germline, CDR1 is SGHRS, CDR2 YFSETQ. V shed 0 bases and J 6 bases; nucleotides not matched to a gene: 9. The CDR3 region has the DNA TGCGCCAGCAGCTTGGATCGCCTAGCGGAGATCAATGAGCAGTTCTTC. This sequence encodes CASSLDRLAEINEQFF.

For the CDR3, the DNA is TGTGCCAGCAGCTTGGCCCTAGGGGATGCTAACTATGGCTACACCTTC. Its protein is CASSLALGDANYGYTF. The chain employs TRBV5-4 and TRBJ1-2; D is possibly TRBD1 (5 bases). There are 16 residues in the CDR3. CDR1 and CDR2 (germline): SGHNT, YYREEE (reference sequence). The ends were cut back, 0 bases at V and 0 bases at J, with 12 bases in the middle.

This clone was seen more than once but under ten times. The rearrangement joins TRBV4-3 to TRBJ1-5; D not certain. With 0 bases removed from V and 0 bases from J, the gap between germline ends came to 9 bases. Germline lookup yields CDR1 LGHNA and CDR2 YSLEER. CDR3 length: 16 residues. For the CDR3, the DNA is TGCGCCAGCAGCCAAGATCGAGGGTATAGCAATCAGCCCCAGCATTTT. Encoded protein: CASSQDRGYSNQPQHF.

In nucleotides, the CDR3 is TGTGCCAGCAGGGACAGGTCTCTTTATGGCTACACCTTC. It is translated as CASRDRSLYGYTF. The chain links TRBV2 to TRBJ1-2, with 7 bases identical to TRBD1. This CDR3 comprises 13 residues. After removal of 6 bases from V and 5 bases from J, the junction contained 6 bases not matched to a gene. Germline values: CDR1 SNHLY, CDR2 FYNNEI.

The chain couples TRBV14 to TRBJ1-2; D unclear. The CDR3 runs 15 residues. Per germline, CDR1 SGHDN and CDR2 FVKESK. V lost 1 base and J 1 base, leaving 10 bases between the germline ends. CDR3 in amino acids: CASSQGGLHNYGYTF. The CDR3 nucleotides read TGTGCCAGCAGCCAAGGAGGGTTGCATAACTATGGCTACACCTTC.

Comment on this clone: At one end the junction does not follow the germline gene, possibly because of a read error. The chain carries TRBV7-6 and TRBJ2-1, with 8 bases that match TRBD2. Germline V CDR1 and CDR2: SGHVS, FNYEAQ. This CDR3 has 15 amino acids. CDR3 sequence reads: CASSIAGSSYNEQFF. Here the CDR3 DNA reads TGTGCCAGCAGCATAGCGGGGAGCTCCTACAATGAGCAGTTCTTC.

This clone is a singleton in its sample. The V call is TRBV5-1, the J call TRBJ1-6; D ambiguous. V gave up 7 bases and J gave up 7 bases, with 12 bases separating them. CDR3 length equals 13 residues. Germline V gene sequence: CDR1 SGHRS, CDR2 YFSETQ. The CDR3 DNA reads TGCGCCAGCGCGACTGGCACAAATTCACCCCTCCACTTT. It translates to CASATGTNSPLHF.

This chain connects TRBV5-1 to TRBJ1-4; the D gene is possibly TRBD1 (5 bases). Germline V gene data show CDR1 as SGHRS and CDR2 as YFSETQ. Trimming stripped 4 bases from V and 6 bases from J, with 13 bases between. The CDR3 contains 14 residues. The CDR3 DNA follows: TGCGCCAGCAGCCACGGGACTTTAGATGAAAAACTGTTTTTT. It is translated as CASSHGTLDEKLFF. Full variable domain (rest looked up from reference TRBV5-1 and TRBJ1-4): KAGVTQTPRYLIKTRGQQVTLSCSPISGHRSVSWYQQTPGQGLQFLFEYFSETQRNKGNFPGRFSGRQFSNSRSEMNVSTLELGDSALYLCASSHGTLDEKLFFGSGTQLSVL.

This clone has just a few counts. The chain recombines TRBV7-9 with TRBJ1-5; D perhaps matches TRBD1 (6 bases). Germline V CDR1 and CDR2: SEHNR, FQNEAQ (reference sequence). With 2 bases removed from V and 2 bases from J, the gap between germline ends came to 7 bases. CDR3 length equals 14 residues. The CDR3 DNA follows: TGTGCCAGCAGCTTATCAGGGGGCAATCAGCCCCAGCATTTT. Amino acid sequence: CASSLSGGNQPQHF.